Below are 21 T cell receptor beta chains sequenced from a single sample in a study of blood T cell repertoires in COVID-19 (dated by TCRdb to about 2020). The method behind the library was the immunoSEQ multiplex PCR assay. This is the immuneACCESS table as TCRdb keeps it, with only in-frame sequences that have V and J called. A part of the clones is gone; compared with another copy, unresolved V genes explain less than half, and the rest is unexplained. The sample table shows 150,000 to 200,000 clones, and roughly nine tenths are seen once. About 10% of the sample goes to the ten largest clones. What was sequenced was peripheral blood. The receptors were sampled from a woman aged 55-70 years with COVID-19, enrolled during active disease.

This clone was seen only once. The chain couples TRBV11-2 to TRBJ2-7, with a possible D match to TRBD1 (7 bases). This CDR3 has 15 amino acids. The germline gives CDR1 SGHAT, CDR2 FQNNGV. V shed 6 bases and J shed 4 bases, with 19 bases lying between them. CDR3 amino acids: CASRVSAGQQYEQYF. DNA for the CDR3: TGTGCCAGCAGGGTTAGTGCGGGACAGCAATACGAGCAGTACTTC. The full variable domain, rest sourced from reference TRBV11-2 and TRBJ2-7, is EAGVAQSPRYKIIEKRQSVAFWCNPISGHATLYWYQQILGQGPKLLIQFQNNGVVDDSQLPKDRFSAERLKGVDSTLKIQPAKLEDSAVYLCASRVSAGQQYEQYFGPGTRLTVT.

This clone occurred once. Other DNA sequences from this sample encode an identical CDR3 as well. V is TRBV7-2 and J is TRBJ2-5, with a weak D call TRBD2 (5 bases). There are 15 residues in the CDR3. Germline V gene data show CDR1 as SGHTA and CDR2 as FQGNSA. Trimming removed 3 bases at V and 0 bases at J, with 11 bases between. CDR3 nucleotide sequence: TGTGCCAGCAGCTTCCGGACTGGGTACCAAGAGACCCAGTACTTC. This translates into CASSFRTGYQETQYF.

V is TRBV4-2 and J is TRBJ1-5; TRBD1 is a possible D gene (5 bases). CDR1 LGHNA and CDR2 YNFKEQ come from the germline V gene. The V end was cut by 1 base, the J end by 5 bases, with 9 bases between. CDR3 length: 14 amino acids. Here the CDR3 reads CASSQAGGDQPQHF. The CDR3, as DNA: TGTGCCAGCAGCCAAGCGGGGGGGGATCAGCCCCAGCATTTT.

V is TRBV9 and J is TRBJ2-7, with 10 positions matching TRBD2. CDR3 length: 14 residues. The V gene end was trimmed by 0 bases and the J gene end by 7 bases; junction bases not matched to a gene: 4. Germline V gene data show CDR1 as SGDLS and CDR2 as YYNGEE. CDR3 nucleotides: TGTGCCAGCAGCGTAGAGGGGACTAGCGAGGAGCAGTACTTC. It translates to CASSVEGTSEEQYF.

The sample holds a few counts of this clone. This CDR3 reads CASSGTSGTDTQYF. The CDR3 nucleotides read TGTGCCAGCAGTGGGACTAGCGGGACAGATACGCAGTATTTT. This rearrangement joins TRBV6-4 to TRBJ2-3; 11 positions match TRBD2. The CDR3 consists of 14 residues. Germline lookup yields CDR1 MRHNA and CDR2 SNTAGT. Trimming cost V 4 bases and J 3 bases; bases outside gene matches: 0.

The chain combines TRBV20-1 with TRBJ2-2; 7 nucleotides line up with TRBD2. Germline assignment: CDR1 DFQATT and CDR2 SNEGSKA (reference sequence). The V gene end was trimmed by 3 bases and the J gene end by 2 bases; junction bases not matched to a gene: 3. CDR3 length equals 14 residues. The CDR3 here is CSASGGGNTGELFF. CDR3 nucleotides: TGCAGTGCTAGTGGCGGGGGAAACACCGGGGAGCTGTTTTTT.

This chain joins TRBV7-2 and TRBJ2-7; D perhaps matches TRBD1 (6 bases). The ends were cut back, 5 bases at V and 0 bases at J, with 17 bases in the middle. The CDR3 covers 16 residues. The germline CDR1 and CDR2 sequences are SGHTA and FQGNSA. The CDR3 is CASSPQSGTSSYEQYF. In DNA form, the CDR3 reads TGTGCCAGCAGCCCTCAGTCCGGGACAAGCTCCTACGAGCAGTACTTC. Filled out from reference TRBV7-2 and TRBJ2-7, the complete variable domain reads GAGVSQSPSNKVTEKGKDVELRCDPISGHTALYWYRQSLGQGLEFLIYFQGNSAPDKSGLPSDRFSAERTGGSVSTLTIQRTQQEDSAVYLCASSPQSGTSSYEQYFGPGTRLTVT.

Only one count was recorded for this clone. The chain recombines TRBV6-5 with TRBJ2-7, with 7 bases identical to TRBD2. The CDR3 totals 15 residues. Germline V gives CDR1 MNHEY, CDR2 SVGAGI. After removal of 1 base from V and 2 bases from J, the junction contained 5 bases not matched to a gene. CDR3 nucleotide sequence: TGTGCCAGCAGTTACTGGGAGGGGATCGCCTACGAGCAGTACTTC. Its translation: CASSYWEGIAYEQYF.

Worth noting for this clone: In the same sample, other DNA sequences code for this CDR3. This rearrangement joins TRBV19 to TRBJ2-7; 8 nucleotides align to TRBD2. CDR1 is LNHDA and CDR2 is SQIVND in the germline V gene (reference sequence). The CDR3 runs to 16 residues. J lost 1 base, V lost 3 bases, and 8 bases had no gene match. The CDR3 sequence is CASSISQGGRSYEQYF. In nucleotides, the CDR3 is TGTGCCAGTAGTATTTCGCAGGGCGGGAGGTCCTACGAGCAGTACTTC.

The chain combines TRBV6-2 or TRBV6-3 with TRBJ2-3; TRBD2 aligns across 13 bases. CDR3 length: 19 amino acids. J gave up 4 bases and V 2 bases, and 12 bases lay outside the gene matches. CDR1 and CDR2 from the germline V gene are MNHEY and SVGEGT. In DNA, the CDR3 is TGTGCCAGCAGTTACCCAGGACTAGCGGGAGAAAGGGGGTCAGATACGCAGTATTTT. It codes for CASSYPGLAGERGSDTQYF.

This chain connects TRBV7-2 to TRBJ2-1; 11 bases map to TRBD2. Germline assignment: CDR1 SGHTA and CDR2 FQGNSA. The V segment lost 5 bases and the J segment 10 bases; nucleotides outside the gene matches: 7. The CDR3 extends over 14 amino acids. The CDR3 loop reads CASSSSGRAGEQFF. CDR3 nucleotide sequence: TGTGCCAGCAGCAGTAGCGGGAGGGCCGGCGAGCAGTTCTTC. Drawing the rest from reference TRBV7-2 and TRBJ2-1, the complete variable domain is GAGVSQSPSNKVTEKGKDVELRCDPISGHTALYWYRQSLGQGLEFLIYFQGNSAPDKSGLPSDRFSAERTGGSVSTLTIQRTQQEDSAVYLCASSSSGRAGEQFFGPGTRLTVL.

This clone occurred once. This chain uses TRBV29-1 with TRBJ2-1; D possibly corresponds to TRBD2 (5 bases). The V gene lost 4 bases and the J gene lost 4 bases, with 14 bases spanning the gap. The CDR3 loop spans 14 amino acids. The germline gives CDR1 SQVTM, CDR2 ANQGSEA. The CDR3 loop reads CSVGGWVRYNEQFF. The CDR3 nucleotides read TGCAGCGTTGGCGGGTGGGTTCGATACAATGAGCAGTTCTTC.

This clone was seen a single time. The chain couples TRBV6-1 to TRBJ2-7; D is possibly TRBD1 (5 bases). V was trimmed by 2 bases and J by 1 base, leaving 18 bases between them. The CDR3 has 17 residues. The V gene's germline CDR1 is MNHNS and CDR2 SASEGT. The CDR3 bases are TGTGCCAGCAGTGAAAGGCCGAGACAGCGCGCTTCCTACGAGCAGTACTTC. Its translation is CASSERPRQRASYEQYF.

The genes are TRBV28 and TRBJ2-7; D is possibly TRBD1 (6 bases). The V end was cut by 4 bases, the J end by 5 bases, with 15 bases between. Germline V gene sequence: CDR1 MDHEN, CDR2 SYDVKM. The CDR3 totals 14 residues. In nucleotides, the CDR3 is TGTGCCAGCAGTTCCATTACAGGGATACACGAGCAGTACTTC. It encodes CASSSITGIHEQYF.

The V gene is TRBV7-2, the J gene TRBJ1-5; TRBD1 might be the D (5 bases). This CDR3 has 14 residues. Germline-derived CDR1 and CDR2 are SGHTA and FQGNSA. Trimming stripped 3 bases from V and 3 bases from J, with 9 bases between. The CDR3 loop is CASSFEGVNQPQHF. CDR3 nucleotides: TGTGCCAGCAGCTTCGAAGGGGTCAATCAGCCCCAGCATTTT.

The CDR3 reads CASSLVDKNEQYF. CDR3 DNA: TGTGCCAGCAGCTTGGTGGACAAAAACGAGCAGTACTTC. The genes are TRBV5-4 and TRBJ2-7; D may be TRBD1 (5 bases). This CDR3 is 13 amino acids long. Per germline, CDR1 SGHNT and CDR2 YYREEE (reference sequence). V was cut by 0 bases and J by 5 bases, with 9 bases left in between.

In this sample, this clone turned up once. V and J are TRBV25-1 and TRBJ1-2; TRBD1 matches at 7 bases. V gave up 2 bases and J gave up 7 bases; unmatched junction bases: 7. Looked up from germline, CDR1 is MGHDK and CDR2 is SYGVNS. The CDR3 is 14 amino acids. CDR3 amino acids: CASSEHRQGSGYTF. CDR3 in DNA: TGTGCCAGCAGTGAACATCGACAGGGCAGTGGCTACACCTTC.

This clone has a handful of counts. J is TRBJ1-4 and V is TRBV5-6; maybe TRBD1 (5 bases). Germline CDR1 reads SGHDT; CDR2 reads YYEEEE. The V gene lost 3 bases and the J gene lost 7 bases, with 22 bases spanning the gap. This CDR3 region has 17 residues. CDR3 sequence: CASSYGPLFGGGEKLFF. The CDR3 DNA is TGTGCCAGCAGCTACGGTCCTTTATTCGGGGGTGGTGAAAAACTGTTTTTT.

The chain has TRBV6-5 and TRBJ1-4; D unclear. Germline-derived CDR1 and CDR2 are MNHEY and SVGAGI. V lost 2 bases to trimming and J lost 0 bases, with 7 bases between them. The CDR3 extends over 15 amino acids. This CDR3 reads CASSYRAATNEKLFF. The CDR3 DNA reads TGTGCCAGCAGTTACCGAGCCGCAACTAATGAAAAACTGTTTTTT.

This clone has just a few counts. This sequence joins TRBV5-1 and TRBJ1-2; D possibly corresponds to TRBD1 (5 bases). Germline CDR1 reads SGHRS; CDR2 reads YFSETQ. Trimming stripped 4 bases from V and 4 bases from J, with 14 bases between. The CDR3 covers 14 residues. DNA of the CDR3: TGCGCCAGCAGCCCAACGGACACCCTCTATGGCTACACCTTC. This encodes CASSPTDTLYGYTF.

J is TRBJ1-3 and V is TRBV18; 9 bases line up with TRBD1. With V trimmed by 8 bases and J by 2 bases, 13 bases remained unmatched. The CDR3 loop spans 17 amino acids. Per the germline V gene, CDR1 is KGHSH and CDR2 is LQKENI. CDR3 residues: CASKWGTGGKAGNTIYF. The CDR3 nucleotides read TGTGCCAGCAAGTGGGGAACAGGGGGCAAAGCTGGAAACACCATATATTTT.